This T cell receptor beta chain comes out of a study of CD8 T cells in ankylosing spondylitis (dated by TCRdb to 2016 to 2017). As for the study more broadly: The study profiled T cell receptor beta repertoires in healthy donors and ankylosing spondylitis patients to find disease-linked TCR variants. Samples of peripheral blood were taken, and for ankylosing spondylitis patients, synovial fluid was collected as well. In total, the full study cohort was made up of some 100 healthy donors and 25 ankylosing spondylitis patients.

Of note for this clonotype: The antigen it recognizes is unknown. Nothing much larger sits one base from this clone, and base qualities are not available.

V was cut back by 0 bases and J by 0 bases, leaving a gap of 10 bases between them. From a lookup of the germline V gene, CDR1 and CDR2 are SGDLS and YYNGEE. The CDR3 runs 16 amino acids, cysteine and phenylalanine included. Only the CDR3 portion is preserved as DNA: 48 bases, with reading frame beginning at the first base. Broad study findings and their caveats: The disease-linked clones were reported as significantly enriched in matched synovial fluid samples from ankylosing spondylitis patients. In peripheral blood, the disease-linked clones were found at relatively low frequencies and had a CD8+ phenotype. A TCR beta motif of eight highly homologous amino acid variants appeared characteristic of blood from ankylosing spondylitis patients. Some TCR beta motif variants had previously been reported in synovial fluid and blood of reactive arthritis patients, which suggested common disease-initiation mechanisms.

The sample was run on an Illumina HiSeq 2500. TCR beta libraries were prepared by quantitative 5'-RACE with molecular barcodes. Per the source publication's procedure: A new computational method, built on a probabilistic model of VDJ rearrangement, was used to identify disease-linked TCR variants. TCRdb trimmed public reads at Q25 via fastp, called clones via MiXCR and kept in-frame beta chains. Each CDR3 protein gets just one entry, which takes the most common genes and DNA from the rows behind it. The V and J calls and clone size come from TCRdb's table, not from the authors' own analysis. This sample holds approximately 440,000 distinct CDR3 sequences; about 15% were observed only once. Approximately 1% of the sample rests with the top ten.

The sequenced sample was blood, either unsorted or a sorted T cell fraction (not recorded which). This TCR was sampled from a male donor with ankylosing spondylitis. The sequence links TRBV9 to TRBJ1-5; the D gene is not confidently resolved. Here is the DNA: TGTGCCAGCAGCGTAGACGGCACCTATAGCAATCAGCCCCAGCATTTT. Its product reads: CASSVDGTYSNQPQHF.